The 9 T cell receptor beta chains below all came from one sample that was sequenced in a study of blood T cell repertoires in COVID-19. The protocol was immunoSEQ multiplex PCR, while the TCRdb copy is restricted to in-frame clones and leaves out a portion. Of over 95,000 clones listed, about 85% were seen once; the top ten hold 5.5%. Material: peripheral blood. These receptor sequences come from an older woman with COVID-19, enrolled during active disease.

The chain recombines TRBV2 with TRBJ2-1; TRBD1 matches 8 bases. Germline trimming cut 6 bases from V and 3 bases from J; bases unmatched to any gene: 7. Germline CDR1 and CDR2: SNHLY and FYNNEI. The CDR3 spans 15 residues. CDR3 sequence (DNA): TGTGCCAGCAGGACCGGGACAGGCGGCTACAATGAGCAGTTCTTC. Amino acid sequence: CASRTGTGGYNEQFF.

The rearrangement links TRBV5-1 to TRBJ2-1; TRBD1 aligns across 7 bases. This CDR3 region has 15 residues. J lost 2 bases, V lost 3 bases, and 5 bases had no gene match. CDR1 SGHRS and CDR2 YFSETQ come from the germline V gene. This CDR3 is CASSWDRGAYNEQFF. The CDR3 DNA is TGCGCCAGCAGCTGGGACAGAGGGGCCTACAATGAGCAGTTCTTC.

The V gene is TRBV5-6, the J gene TRBJ1-5; 7 bases line up with TRBD1. V lost 2 bases, J lost 6 bases, and 8 bases stayed unmatched. CDR1 is SGHDT, CDR2 YYEEEE, per germline. There are 15 residues in the CDR3. The CDR3 bases are TGTGCCAGCAGCTTAAGAGGGGGCGGAGGTCAGCCCCAGCATTTT. Its translation: CASSLRGGGGQPQHF.

The J gene is TRBJ1-2, the V gene TRBV27; no clear D. V was trimmed by 2 bases and J by 6 bases, leaving 13 bases between them. The germline CDR1 and CDR2 sequences are MNHEY and SMNVEV (reference sequence). The CDR3 has 14 residues. For the CDR3, the DNA is TGTGCCAGCAGTTTACTAACAGCGGACGATGGCTACACCTTC. Its translation: CASSLLTADDGYTF.

The J gene is TRBJ2-2, the V gene TRBV7-9; possibly TRBD1 for D (5 bases). The V and J ends lost 4 bases and 3 bases respectively, with 15 bases between them. Germline loops: CDR1 SEHNR, CDR2 FQNEAQ (reference sequence). The CDR3 sequence is 16 residues long. The CDR3 region has the DNA TGTGCCAGCAGCTCCTGGACAACAAGGGACACCGGGGAGCTGTTTTTT. Translation: CASSSWTTRDTGELFF.

The gene calls are TRBV7-2 and TRBJ1-1; D is uncertain. CDR3 length: 15 residues. Per the germline V gene, CDR1 is SGHTA and CDR2 is FQGNSA. V lost 0 bases and J 1 base, leaving 9 bases between the germline ends. The CDR3 here is CASSLAWGGNTEAFF. DNA of the CDR3: TGTGCCAGCAGCTTAGCTTGGGGAGGGAACACTGAAGCTTTCTTT.

V and J are TRBV19 and TRBJ1-2; no reliable D call. V gave up 3 bases and J gave up 0 bases, with 14 bases separating them. Germline assignment: CDR1 LNHDA and CDR2 SQIVND (reference sequence). The CDR3 totals 16 residues. The CDR3 sequence: CASSIQVREANYGYTF. The CDR3 nucleotides are TGTGCCAGTAGTATTCAGGTCAGAGAAGCTAACTATGGCTACACCTTC.

As DNA, the CDR3 is TGTGCCAGCAGCTTAGATAGTACAGGGGACTATGGCTACACCTTC. Its translation is CASSLDSTGDYGYTF. V gene TRBV11-2 combines with J gene TRBJ1-2, with 7 bases lining up with TRBD1. Trimming removed 0 bases from V and 3 bases from J; junction bases left unmatched: 4. Per the germline V gene, CDR1 is SGHAT and CDR2 is FQNNGV. The CDR3 sequence is 15 residues long.

This chain's CDR3 is CASTVGQFNQPQHF. Written as DNA, the CDR3 is TGTGCCAGCACTGTCGGACAGTTCAATCAGCCCCAGCATTTT. V is TRBV2 and J is TRBJ1-5; perhaps TRBD1 as D (6 bases). The CDR3 runs to 14 residues. Trimming stripped 7 bases from V and 3 bases from J, with 13 bases between. Germline assignment: CDR1 SNHLY and CDR2 FYNNEI.